This T cell receptor (beta chain) emerged from a study of post-analysis software for immune sequencing data. The overall study: Secondary progressive, relapsing-remitting and progressive-relapsing multiple sclerosis were among the included disease courses.

Study results and limitations: Those samples that were prepared in the same batch co-clustered strongly by F measure. When compared against controls, multiple sclerosis patients showed significantly lower normalized Chao1 diversity. The five TRBV segments detected at higher frequency in patients than in controls included TRBV5-6, TRBV5-1 and TRBV20-1.

The CDR3 spans 16 residues. Per the germline V gene, CDR1 is DFQATT and CDR2 is SNEGSKA (reference sequence). TCR beta cDNA libraries had unique molecular identifiers. Roughly 510,000 cDNA molecules were recovered from an input of 1 to 10 million T cells. TCRdb recomputed calls from the PCR reads with MiXCR, one row per CDR3 protein. The table records hundreds of thousands of distinct CDR3 sequences, around 60% of them present only once. About this clonotype: The antigen is not known.

The sequenced sample was blood. This sequence was found in a girl aged 2 to 10 with multiple sclerosis. The chain is built from TRBV20-1 and TRBJ2-5, with 10 bases matching TRBD2. The DNA end favors TRBJ2-7, so the J call may be wrong. CDR3 DNA sequence: TGCAGTGCTAGAGACCCCCAACTAGCGGGACAGAACGAGCAGTACTTC. Translated, it gives CSARDPQLAGQNEQYF.